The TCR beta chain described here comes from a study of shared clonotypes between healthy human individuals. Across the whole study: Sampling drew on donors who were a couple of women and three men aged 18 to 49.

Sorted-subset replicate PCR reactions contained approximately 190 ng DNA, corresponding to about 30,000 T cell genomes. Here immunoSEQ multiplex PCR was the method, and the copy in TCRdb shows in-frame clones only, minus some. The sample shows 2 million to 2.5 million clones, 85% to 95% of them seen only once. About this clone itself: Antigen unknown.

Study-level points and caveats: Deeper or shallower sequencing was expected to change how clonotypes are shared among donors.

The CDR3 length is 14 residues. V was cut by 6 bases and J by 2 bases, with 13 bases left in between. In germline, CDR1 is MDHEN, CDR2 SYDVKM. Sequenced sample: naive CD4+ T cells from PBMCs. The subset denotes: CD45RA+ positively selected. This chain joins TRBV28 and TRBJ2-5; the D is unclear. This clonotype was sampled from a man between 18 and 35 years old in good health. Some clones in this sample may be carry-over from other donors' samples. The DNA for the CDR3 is TGTGCCAGCAGACGACCAGGATCACAAGAGACCCAGTACTTC. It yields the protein CASRRPGSQETQYF.